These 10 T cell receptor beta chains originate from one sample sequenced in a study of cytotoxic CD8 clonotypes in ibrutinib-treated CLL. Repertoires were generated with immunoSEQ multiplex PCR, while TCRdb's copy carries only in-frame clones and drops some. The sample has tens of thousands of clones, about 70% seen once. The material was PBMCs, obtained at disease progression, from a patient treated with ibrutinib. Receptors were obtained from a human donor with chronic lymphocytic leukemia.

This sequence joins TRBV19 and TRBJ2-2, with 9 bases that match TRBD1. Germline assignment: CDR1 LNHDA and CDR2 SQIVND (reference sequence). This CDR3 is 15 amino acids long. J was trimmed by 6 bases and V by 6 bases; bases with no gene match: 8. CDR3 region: CASRIQGASAGELFF. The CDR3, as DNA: TGTGCCAGTAGGATACAGGGGGCGTCGGCCGGGGAGCTGTTTTTT.

CDR3 nucleotide sequence: TGTGCCAGCATCAGACTATTAGGGGGGAACTATGGCTACACCTTC. It specifies CASIRLLGGNYGYTF. The chain is built from TRBV2 and TRBJ1-2; the D gene is possibly TRBD1 (6 bases). Germline V gene lookup returns CDR1 SNHLY and CDR2 FYNNEI. The CDR3 length is 15 residues. Trimming took off 7 bases at V and 2 bases at J, with 17 bases between the two ends.

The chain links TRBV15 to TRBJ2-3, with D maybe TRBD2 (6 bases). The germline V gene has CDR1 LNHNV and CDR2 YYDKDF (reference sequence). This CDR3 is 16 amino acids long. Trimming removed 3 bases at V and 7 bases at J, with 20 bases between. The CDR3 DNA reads TGTGCCACCAGCAGGGCCACGGACTATTCAGCGTATACGCAGTATTTT. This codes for CATSRATDYSAYTQYF. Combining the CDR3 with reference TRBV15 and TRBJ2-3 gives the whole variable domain DAMVIQNPRYQVTQFGKPVTLSCSQTLNHNVMYWYQQKSSQAPKLLFHYYDKDFNNEADTPDNFQSRRPNTSFCFLDIRSPGLGDTAMYLCATSRATDYSAYTQYFGPGTRLTVL.

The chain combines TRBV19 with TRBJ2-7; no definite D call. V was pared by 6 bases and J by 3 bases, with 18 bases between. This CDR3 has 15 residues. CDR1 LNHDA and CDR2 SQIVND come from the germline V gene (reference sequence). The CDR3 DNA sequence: TGTGCCAGTAGCACGGGTATGAGCTCGATCTACGAGCAGTACTTC. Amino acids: CASSTGMSSIYEQYF.

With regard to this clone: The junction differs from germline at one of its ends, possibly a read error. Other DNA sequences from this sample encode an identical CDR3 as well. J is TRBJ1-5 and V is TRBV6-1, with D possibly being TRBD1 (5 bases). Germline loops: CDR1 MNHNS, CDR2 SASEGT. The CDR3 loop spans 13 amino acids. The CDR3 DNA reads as TGTGCCAGCAGCGAAGGGGTCGGGCAGCCCCAGCATTTT. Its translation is CASSEGVGQPQHF.

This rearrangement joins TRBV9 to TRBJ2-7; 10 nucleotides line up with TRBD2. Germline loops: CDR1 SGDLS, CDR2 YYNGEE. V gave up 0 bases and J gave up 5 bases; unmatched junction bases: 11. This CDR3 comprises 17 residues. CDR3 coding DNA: TGTGCCAGCAGCGTAGCTGGGACAGCGGGGGGGCGGCACGAGCAGTACTTC. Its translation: CASSVAGTAGGRHEQYF.

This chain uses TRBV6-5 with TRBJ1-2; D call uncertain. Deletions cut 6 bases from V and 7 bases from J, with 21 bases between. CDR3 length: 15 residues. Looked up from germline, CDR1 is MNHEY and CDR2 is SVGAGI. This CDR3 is CASRSRVTPSSGYTF. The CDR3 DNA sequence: TGTGCCAGCAGATCGAGGGTAACCCCTTCGTCTGGCTACACCTTC.

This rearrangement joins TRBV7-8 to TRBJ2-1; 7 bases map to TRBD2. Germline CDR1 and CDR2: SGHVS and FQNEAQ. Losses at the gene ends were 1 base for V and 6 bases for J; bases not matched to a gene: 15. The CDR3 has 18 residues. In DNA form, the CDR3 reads TGTGCCAGCAGCTTAGGACGACCGGGACCCTGGGAGGGCAATGAGCAGTTCTTC. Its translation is CASSLGRPGPWEGNEQFF.

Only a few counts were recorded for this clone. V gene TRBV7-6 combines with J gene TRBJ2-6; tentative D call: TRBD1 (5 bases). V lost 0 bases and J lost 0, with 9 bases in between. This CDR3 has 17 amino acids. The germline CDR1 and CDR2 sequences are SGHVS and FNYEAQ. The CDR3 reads CASSLATGNSGANVLTF. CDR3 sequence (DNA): TGTGCCAGCAGCTTAGCAACAGGAAACTCTGGGGCCAACGTCCTGACTTTC.

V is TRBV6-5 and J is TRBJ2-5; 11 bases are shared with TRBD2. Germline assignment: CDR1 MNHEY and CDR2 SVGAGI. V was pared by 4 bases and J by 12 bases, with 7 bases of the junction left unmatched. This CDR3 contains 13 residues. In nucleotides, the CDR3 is TGTGCCAGCAGTTCGGCTAGCGGGGGGACAAAGTACTTC. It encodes CASSSASGGTKYF.